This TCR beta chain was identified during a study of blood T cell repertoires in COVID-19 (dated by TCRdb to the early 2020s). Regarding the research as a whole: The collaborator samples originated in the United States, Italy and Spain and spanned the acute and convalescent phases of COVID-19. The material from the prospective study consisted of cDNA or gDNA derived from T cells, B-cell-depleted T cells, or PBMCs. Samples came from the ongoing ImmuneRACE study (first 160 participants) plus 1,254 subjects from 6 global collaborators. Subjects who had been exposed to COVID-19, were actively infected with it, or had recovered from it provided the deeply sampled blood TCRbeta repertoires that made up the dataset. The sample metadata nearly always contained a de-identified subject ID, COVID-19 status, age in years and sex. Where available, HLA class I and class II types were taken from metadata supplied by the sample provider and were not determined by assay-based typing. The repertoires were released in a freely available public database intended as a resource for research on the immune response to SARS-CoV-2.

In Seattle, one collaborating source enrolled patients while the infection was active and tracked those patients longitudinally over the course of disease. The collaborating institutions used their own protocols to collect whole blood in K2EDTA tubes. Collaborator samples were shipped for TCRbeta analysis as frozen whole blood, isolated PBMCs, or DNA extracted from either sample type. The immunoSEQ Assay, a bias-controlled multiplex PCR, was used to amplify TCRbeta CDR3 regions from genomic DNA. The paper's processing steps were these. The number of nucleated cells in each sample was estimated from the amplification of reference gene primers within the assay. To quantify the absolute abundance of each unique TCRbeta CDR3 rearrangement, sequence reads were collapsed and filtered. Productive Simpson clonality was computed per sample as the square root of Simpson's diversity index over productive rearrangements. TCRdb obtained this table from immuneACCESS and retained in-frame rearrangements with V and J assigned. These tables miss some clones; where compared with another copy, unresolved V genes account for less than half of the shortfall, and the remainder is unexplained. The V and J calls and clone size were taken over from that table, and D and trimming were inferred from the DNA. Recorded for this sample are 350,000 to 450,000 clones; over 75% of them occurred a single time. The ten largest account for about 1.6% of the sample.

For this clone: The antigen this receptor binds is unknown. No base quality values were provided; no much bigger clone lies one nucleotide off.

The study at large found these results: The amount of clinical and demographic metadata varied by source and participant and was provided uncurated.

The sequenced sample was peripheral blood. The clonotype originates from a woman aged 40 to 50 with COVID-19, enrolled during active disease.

This receptor carries the CDR3 CASSYGQGNYEQYF. The DNA is TGCGCCAGCAGCTACGGACAGGGCAACTACGAGCAGTACTTC. The rearrangement combines TRBV5-1 with TRBJ2-7; 8 central bases correspond to TRBD1. V trim: 3 bases; J trim: 3 bases; unmatched bases: 5. CDR1 and CDR2 were assigned from the germline V gene as SGHRS and YFSETQ. Counted from cysteine to phenylalanine, this CDR3 has 14 amino acids. The only DNA kept is the CDR3, 42 bases in frame from the first base.